This T cell receptor beta chain was recorded in a study of T cells in Graves' hyperthyroidism and ophthalmopathy. Study findings and constraints: Blood also contained most expanded thyroid clonotypes above 0.001.

Germline CDR1 is DFQATT and CDR2 is SNEGSKA (reference sequence). The CDR3 totals 15 residues. The ends lost 3 bases at V and 0 bases at J; junction bases unmatched: 8. A word on this clonotype: Its antigen remains unidentified.

It was RNA transcripts that yielded the amplified TCR beta CDR3 regions. In the first-round RT-PCR of the TCR CDR3, the HTBI primer set was used. TCRdb re-called the multiplex PCR reads through MiXCR, storing one row per CDR3 protein. Among 640,000 or so distinct CDR3 sequences listed, over 12% were seen once. The chain carries TRBV20-1 and TRBJ2-7; 7 positions match TRBD1. The sequence was obtained from a woman under 30 with Graves' ophthalmopathy. The sample comprised blood. The CDR3: CSARLPGTASYEQYF. The CDR3 nucleotides read TGCAGTGCTAGGCTGCCCGGGACAGCCTCCTACGAGCAGTACTTC.